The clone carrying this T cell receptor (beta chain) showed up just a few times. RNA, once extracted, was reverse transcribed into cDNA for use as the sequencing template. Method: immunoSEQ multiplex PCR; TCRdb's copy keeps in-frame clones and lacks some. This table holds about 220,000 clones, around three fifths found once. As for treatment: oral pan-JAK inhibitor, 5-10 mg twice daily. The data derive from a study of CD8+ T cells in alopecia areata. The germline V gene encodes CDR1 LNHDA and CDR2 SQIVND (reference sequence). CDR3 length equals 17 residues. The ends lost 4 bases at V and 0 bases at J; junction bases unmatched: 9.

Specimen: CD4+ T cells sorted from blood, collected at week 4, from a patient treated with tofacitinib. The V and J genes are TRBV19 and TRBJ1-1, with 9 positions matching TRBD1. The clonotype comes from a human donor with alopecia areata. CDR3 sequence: CASSKPAGQGMNTEAFF. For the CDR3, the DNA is TGTGCCAGTAGTAAACCAGCTGGACAGGGGATGAACACTGAAGCTTTCTTT.